These T cell receptor beta chains were read from a single sample in a study of a mutant IDH1 vaccine in newly diagnosed glioma. The data were produced by immunoSEQ multiplex PCR, yet TCRdb's version contains in-frame clones alone and is incomplete. The sample holds around 92,000 clones; about 83% are singletons and the top ten take approximately 8%. Material: PBMCs, obtained from a glioma patient treated with radiotherapy, temozolomide or both. All receptors derive from a woman in her forties or fifties with glioma. CDR3s include the opening cysteine and the closing phenylalanine or tryptophan. The order of the fields is V gene, J gene, CDR3 protein.

V gene: TRBV11-2; J gene: TRBJ2-2; CDR3 protein: CASSPRTGNTGELFF
V gene: TRBV11-1; J gene: TRBJ2-7; CDR3 protein: CASSQVQERREAEQYF
V gene: TRBV7-3; J gene: TRBJ1-1; CDR3 protein: CASSSQGGGVNTEAFF
V gene: TRBV2; J gene: TRBJ1-2; CDR3 protein: CASNGQGARFGGYTF
V gene: TRBV7-9; J gene: TRBJ2-2; CDR3 protein: CASSQAGARELFF
V gene: TRBV15; J gene: TRBJ1-1; CDR3 protein: CATSRDRSVTVSAMNTEAFF
V gene: TRBV7-2; J gene: TRBJ1-1; CDR3 protein: CASSPRGGVNTEAFF
V gene: TRBV15; J gene: TRBJ1-3; CDR3 protein: CATSSDAPGVTSGNTIYF
V gene: TRBV27; J gene: TRBJ2-5; CDR3 protein: CASSHRGLGGETQYF
V gene: TRBV6-6; J gene: TRBJ1-4; CDR3 protein: CASSYSEKLFF
V gene: TRBV5-1; J gene: TRBJ1-1; CDR3 protein: CASSLAAQTNTEAFF
V gene: TRBV7-9; J gene: TRBJ1-1; CDR3 protein: CASSLDGGGRTEAFF
V gene: TRBV30; J gene: TRBJ1-1; CDR3 protein: CAWSGQGAVGTEAFF
V gene: TRBV6-6; J gene: TRBJ2-2; CDR3 protein: CATRLAGGAGELFF
V gene: TRBV20-1; J gene: TRBJ2-1; CDR3 protein: CSARGVDEQFF
V gene: TRBV5-1; J gene: TRBJ1-5; CDR3 protein: CASSSDVNQPQHF
V gene: TRBV14; J gene: TRBJ1-4; CDR3 protein: CASSQVDPTFGKLFF
V gene: TRBV7-3; J gene: TRBJ1-2; CDR3 protein: CASSLEVTPMGYGYTF
V gene: TRBV9; J gene: TRBJ1-3; CDR3 protein: CASSDPRGASGNTIYF
V gene: TRBV5-1; J gene: TRBJ2-1; CDR3 protein: CASSPGSYEQFF
V gene: TRBV5-6; J gene: TRBJ2-7; CDR3 protein: CASSLDSLGTPYEQYF
V gene: TRBV5-6; J gene: TRBJ2-3; CDR3 protein: CASSLLASSHTQYF
V gene: TRBV4-2; J gene: TRBJ2-4; CDR3 protein: CASSQEGRGRELAKNIQYF
V gene: TRBV25-1; J gene: TRBJ2-7; CDR3 protein: CASTAPTDAWEQYF
V gene: TRBV4-1; J gene: TRBJ2-5; CDR3 protein: CASSQDITGHQETQYF
V gene: TRBV7-6; J gene: TRBJ2-2; CDR3 protein: CASSLVGPRGGELFF
V gene: TRBV4-2; J gene: TRBJ1-1; CDR3 protein: CASSQVPRDTEAFF
V gene: TRBV2; J gene: TRBJ1-1; CDR3 protein: CASSEAEATTMNTEAFF
V gene: TRBV19; J gene: TRBJ2-7; CDR3 protein: CASSNAAGTSYEQYF
V gene: TRBV5-1; J gene: TRBJ2-2; CDR3 protein: CASSSGTGIAGELFF
V gene: TRBV6-1; J gene: TRBJ1-2; CDR3 protein: CASNMGQGASGYTF
V gene: TRBV5-6; J gene: TRBJ2-7; CDR3 protein: CASSSWDRGQQYF
V gene: TRBV6-5; J gene: TRBJ1-2; CDR3 protein: CASSYGTNANYGYTF
V gene: TRBV7-2; J gene: TRBJ1-1; CDR3 protein: CASSYGLSTEAFF
V gene: TRBV2; J gene: TRBJ2-2; CDR3 protein: CASSEAGALTGELFF
V gene: TRBV27; J gene: TRBJ2-7; CDR3 protein: CASARGGVGIYEQYF
V gene: TRBV25-1; J gene: TRBJ2-5; CDR3 protein: CASMSKGWGQETQYF
V gene: TRBV18; J gene: TRBJ1-1; CDR3 protein: CASSRTQANTEAFF
V gene: TRBV5-6; J gene: TRBJ1-2; CDR3 protein: CASSPGQFGYTF
V gene: TRBV4-1; J gene: TRBJ2-7; CDR3 protein: CASSQESRTGGSYEQYF
V gene: TRBV7-9; J gene: TRBJ2-1; CDR3 protein: CASSHGTPQRNEQFF
V gene: TRBV28; J gene: TRBJ1-1; CDR3 protein: CASRGTSSLEAFF
V gene: TRBV9; J gene: TRBJ2-3; CDR3 protein: CASSVLIGQGADTQYF